These 15 T cell receptor beta chains came from one sample sequenced in a study of circulating CD8 cells and anti-PD-1 response in melanoma. The QIAseq Immune Repertoire TCR panel built the libraries from roughly 16 ng of total RNA. TCRdb re-called the reads through MiXCR, storing one row per CDR3 protein. This sample carries around 240 distinct CDR3 sequences, over 5.5% of them seen once, and the ten largest clones take 45% to 70%. Live CD3+CD8+TCRalphabeta+ cells were sorted into four subsets by PD-1 and/or TIGIT. The sample in question was CD8+ T cells from PBMCs, obtained at baseline or after one month of anti-PD-1 therapy (not recorded which). All receptors come from a human donor with melanoma.

By share, this clonotype ranks as large (0.1 to 1%). V and J are TRBV4-1 and TRBJ2-3; no definite D call. The CDR3 extends over 15 amino acids. Per the germline V gene, CDR1 is MGHRA and CDR2 is YSYEKL. The V end lost 1 base, the J end lost 2 bases, and 10 bases lay between the germline ends. CDR3 region: CASSQGVAFTDTQYF. As DNA, the CDR3 is TGCGCCAGCAGCCAAGGGGTAGCATTCACAGATACGCAGTATTTT.

By share, this clonotype ranks as large (0.1 to 1%). The chain carries TRBV29-1 and TRBJ1-3, with D tentatively TRBD1 (6 bases). CDR1 is SQVTM, CDR2 ANQGSEA, per germline. V was clipped by 1 base and J by 2 bases, with 15 bases between them. This CDR3 region has 16 residues. CDR3 sequence: CSVEGYGQQTGNTIYF. CDR3 in DNA: TGCAGCGTTGAAGGTTACGGACAGCAAACTGGAAACACCATATATTTT. The full variable domain, rest sourced from reference TRBV29-1 and TRBJ1-3, is SAVISQKPSRDICQRGTSLTIQCQVDSQVTMMFWYRQQPGQSLTLIATANQGSEATYESGFVIDKFPISRPNLTFSTLTVSNMSPEDSSIYLCSVEGYGQQTGNTIYFGEGSWLTVV.

Sample share makes this clonotype large. The chain joins TRBV10-3 to TRBJ2-7; D unclear. Germline CDR1 is ENHRY and CDR2 is SYGVKD. V lost 0 bases to trimming and J lost 0 bases, with 12 bases between them. CDR3 size: 16 residues. CDR3 sequence reads: CAISESRYLSSYEQYF. In nucleotides, the CDR3 is TGTGCCATCAGTGAGTCTCGCTACTTATCCTCCTACGAGCAGTACTTC.

Only a few counts were recorded for this clonotype. The chain employs TRBV20-1 and TRBJ2-1, with a weak D call TRBD2 (6 bases). Deletions cut 0 bases from V and 4 bases from J, with 25 bases between. Germline CDR1 DFQATT, CDR2 SNEGSKA (reference sequence). There are 19 residues in the CDR3. The CDR3 bases are TGCAGTGCTAGAGAAAGGCACACCTGGACTGGCGGGGAGTACAATGAGCAGTTCTTC. Its translation: CSARERHTWTGGEYNEQFF.

By share of the sample, this clonotype is medium-sized. This chain's CDR3 is CASSQDLQVRNQPQHF. In nucleotides, the CDR3 is TGCGCCAGCAGCCAAGATTTACAGGTGCGGAATCAGCCCCAGCATTTT. The chain carries TRBV4-3 and TRBJ1-5; possibly TRBD1 for D (5 bases). CDR1 and CDR2 from the germline V gene are LGHNA and YSLEER. Trimming shortened V by 0 bases and J by 4 bases, and 13 bases separated the two germline ends. This CDR3 comprises 16 residues.

By share of the sample, this clonotype is large. J is TRBJ2-7 and V is TRBV4-3; 7 bases agree with TRBD2. Per germline, CDR1 LGHNA and CDR2 YSLEER. The V and J ends lost 2 bases and 3 bases, in that order; junction bases with no gene match: 7. The CDR3 extends over 15 amino acids. CDR3 nucleotide sequence: TGCGCCAGCAGCCAAACAAGCGGGGCAATCTACGAGCAGTACTTC. Translated: CASSQTSGAIYEQYF.

The chain couples TRBV19 to TRBJ1-1; no definite D call. Trimming shortened V by 1 base and J by 1 base, and 1 base separated the two germline ends. The CDR3 covers 12 residues. The germline CDR1 and CDR2 sequences are LNHDA and SQIVND (reference sequence). In DNA form, the CDR3 reads TGTGCCAGTAGTATAGGGAACACTGAAGCTTTCTTT. Its translation: CASSIGNTEAFF.

The chain employs TRBV19 and TRBJ2-5; D not certain. V gave up 3 bases and J gave up 13 bases, with 15 bases separating them. This CDR3 spans 12 amino acids. The germline V gene encodes CDR1 LNHDA and CDR2 SQIVND (reference sequence). The CDR3 DNA follows: TGTGCCAGTAGTATCGACGGCATCTTCCTGTACTTC. Translating gives CASSIDGIFLYF.

The chain uses TRBV19 and TRBJ1-1; tentatively, D is TRBD1 (6 bases). Germline lookup yields CDR1 LNHDA and CDR2 SQIVND (reference sequence). The CDR3 runs to 15 residues. The ends were cut back, 6 bases at V and 6 bases at J, with 20 bases in the middle. The CDR3 here is CASSAVGGILSEAFF. The CDR3 nucleotides are TGTGCCAGTAGCGCGGTTGGGGGCATATTATCTGAAGCTTTCTTT.

This clonotype is termed large. J is TRBJ1-1 and V is TRBV2; D is uncertain. V gave up 4 bases and J gave up 2 bases, with 11 bases separating them. This CDR3 contains 14 residues. The germline V gene has CDR1 SNHLY and CDR2 FYNNEI. The CDR3 sequence is CASSVLGGNTEAFF. CDR3 bases: TGTGCCAGCAGTGTGTTAGGCGGTAACACTGAAGCTTTCTTT.

As regards this clonotype: Just one base apart from a much larger clone, this may be a read error. V gene TRBV2 combines with J gene TRBJ2-7, with a possible D match to TRBD1 (6 bases). From germline, CDR1 is SNHLY and CDR2 FYNNEI. The CDR3 has 12 amino acids. DNA of the CDR3: TGTACCAGCAAACAGGGTCTACGGGAGCAGTACTTC. This encodes CTSKQGLREQYF.

This clonotype is categorized as medium-sized. The chain employs TRBV14 and TRBJ2-2; 8 bases match TRBD2. Germline CDR1 SGHDN, CDR2 FVKESK. The trim removed 8 bases at V and 4 bases at J, leaving 3 bases unmatched. There are 13 residues in the CDR3. The CDR3: CASGRGGTGELFF. DNA for the CDR3: TGTGCCAGCGGCCGGGGGGGCACCGGGGAGCTGTTTTTT.

The chain has TRBV14 and TRBJ2-2; 10 bases agree with TRBD1. CDR3 length: 16 residues. The junction had 10 bases not matched to a gene; V was cut back by 6 bases and J by 6 bases. Per germline, CDR1 SGHDN and CDR2 FVKESK. The CDR3 here is CASRQTWTGGSGELFF. Written as DNA, the CDR3 is TGTGCCAGCAGACAGACCTGGACAGGGGGATCCGGGGAGCTGTTTTTT.

Relative to its sample, this clonotype is medium-sized. The gene calls are TRBV19 and TRBJ2-1; D not certain. Germline lookup yields CDR1 LNHDA and CDR2 SQIVND (reference sequence). The CDR3 contains 12 residues. The V and J ends lost 4 bases and 9 bases respectively, with 10 bases between them. The CDR3 bases are TGTGCCAGTAGTAGTACGTGGGCTGAGCAGTTCTTC. This translates into CASSSTWAEQFF.

Judged by abundance, this clonotype is large (0.1 to 1%). The chain uses TRBV20-1 and TRBJ2-1, with TRBD2 matching 7 bases. The J segment lost 2 bases and the V segment lost 3 bases, leaving 4 bases of the junction unmatched. CDR3 length: 14 residues. Germline V CDR1 and CDR2: DFQATT, SNEGSKA (reference sequence). CDR3 sequence reads: CSARLAAPYNEQFF. Written as DNA, the CDR3 is TGCAGTGCTAGGCTAGCGGCTCCCTACAATGAGCAGTTCTTC.